A selection of T cell receptor beta chains follows, all from one sample in a study of shared clonotypes between healthy human individuals. Profiled with immunoSEQ multiplex PCR; TCRdb holds only in-frame clones, not every one. Among some 2,000,000 clones listed, 95% were seen once. The sequenced sample consisted of naive CD4+ T cells sorted from blood. These receptors came from a man between 18 and 29 years old in good health. Each CDR3 is given with its conserved first and last residue. Each record gives: clone size, J gene, D gene, V gene, CDR3 protein, CDR3 DNA. A D gene is named only where the DNA matches it firmly. Expanded clones get a size class; other rows say once, few or many, or leave the size out.

>-|TRBJ1-2|-|TRBV19
CASTLLGVGANNYGYTF
TGTGCCAGTACCCTCCTCGGGGTGGGGGCCAATAACTATGGCTACACCTTC
>-|TRBJ2-1|TRBD1|TRBV28
CASSSLGQGAHREQFF
TGTGCCAGCAGTTCCCTTGGGCAGGGGGCACACCGGGAGCAGTTCTTC
>-|TRBJ1-2|TRBD1|TRBV4-2
CASSQDAQGVIFGYTF
TGTGCCAGCAGCCAAGACGCCCAGGGGGTGATTTTCGGCTACACCTTC
>-|TRBJ2-2|-|TRBV15
CAARAYPAGELFF
TGTGCCGCCCGGGCCTACCCTGCGGGGGAGCTGTTTTTT
>-|TRBJ2-7|TRBD1|TRBV5-4
CASSRSGTGGFEQYF
TGTGCCAGCAGCCGTTCCGGGACAGGGGGCTTCGAGCAGTACTTC
>-|TRBJ2-5|TRBD2|TRBV7-9
CASSLGLAVEETQYF
TGTGCCAGCAGCCTCGGACTAGCGGTAGAGGAGACCCAGTACTTC
>-|TRBJ2-3|-|TRBV7-2
CASSWTDTDTQYF
TGTGCCAGCAGTTGGACGGACACAGATACGCAGTATTTT
>-|TRBJ1-1|TRBD1|TRBV5-4
CASSPGQMNTEAFF
TGTGCCAGCAGCCCGGGACAGATGAACACTGAAGCTTTCTTT
>-|TRBJ2-3|TRBD2|TRBV30
CAWSRGGRTSLEHTQYF
TGTGCCTGGAGTCGCGGGGGCAGGACTAGCTTGGAGCATACGCAGTATTTT
>-|TRBJ2-7|TRBD2|TRBV5-1
CASSSLLAGEPFSYEQYF
TGCGCCAGCAGCTCCCTACTAGCGGGTGAACCCTTCTCCTACGAGCAGTACTTC
>-|TRBJ2-7|-|TRBV5-1
CASSWDTRYEQYF
TGCGCCAGCAGCTGGGACACTCGCTACGAGCAGTACTTC
>-|TRBJ2-5|-|TRBV5-1
CASSSMGYQETQYF
TGCGCCAGCAGCTCAATGGGGTATCAAGAGACCCAGTACTTC
>once|TRBJ1-1|TRBD1|TRBV19
CASSGGTDNTEAFF
TGTGCCAGTAGCGGAGGGACAGACAACACTGAAGCTTTCTTT
>-|TRBJ1-2|TRBD1|TRBV18
CASSPPGQGAAYGYTF
TGTGCCAGCTCACCACCGGGACAGGGGGCGGCCTATGGCTACACCTTC
>-|TRBJ2-7|-|TRBV6-1
CASSEIRWLLNYEQYF
TGTGCCAGCAGTGAAATTAGATGGCTATTGAACTACGAGCAGTACTTC
>-|TRBJ2-1|TRBD2|TRBV18
CASSRGLANNEQFF
TGTGCCAGCTCACGGGGACTAGCAAACAATGAGCAGTTCTTC
>-|TRBJ1-5|TRBD1|TRBV19
CASSPPGTGGIQPQHF
TGTGCCAGTAGTCCTCCCGGGACAGGGGGTATACAGCCCCAGCATTTT
>-|TRBJ2-5|-|TRBV30
CAWSVKGKGDQETQYF
TGTGCCTGGAGTGTTAAGGGAAAGGGGGACCAAGAGACCCAGTACTTC
>-|TRBJ2-2|TRBD2|TRBV5-6
CASSLVRLAGDTGELFF
TGTGCCAGCAGCTTGGTTCGGCTAGCGGGGGACACCGGGGAGCTGTTTTTT
>-|TRBJ2-3|-|TRBV18
CASSPIPHGDTQYF
TGTGCCAGCTCACCAATCCCACATGGAGATACGCAGTATTTT
>-|TRBJ2-3|-|TRBV6-5
CASSNQLSTDTQYF
TGTGCCAGCAGTAACCAACTTAGCACAGATACGCAGTATTTT
>once|TRBJ1-1|TRBD1|TRBV30
CAWFGQVGPEAFF
TGTGCCTGGTTTGGACAGGTGGGGCCTGAAGCTTTCTTT
>once|TRBJ2-1|-|TRBV2
CASIKNGYNEQFF
TGTGCCAGCATCAAAAACGGCTACAATGAGCAGTTCTTC
>-|TRBJ1-1|-|TRBV6-1
CASSAPENTEAFF
TGTGCCAGCAGCGCCCCGGAAAACACTGAAGCTTTCTTT
>-|TRBJ1-2|-|TRBV7-3
CASSGQSWDGYTF
TGTGCCAGCAGCGGACAGTCGTGGGATGGCTACACCTTC
>once|TRBJ1-3|TRBD1|TRBV10-3
CAISGQGISGNTIYF
TGTGCCATCAGTGGACAGGGGATCTCTGGAAACACCATATATTTT
>-|TRBJ1-1|-|TRBV18
CASSLLQVNTEAFF
TGTGCCAGCTCACTACTACAGGTTAACACTGAAGCTTTCTTT